This note documents a single T cell receptor beta chain sequence. What it binds is unknown. The data belong to a study of OX40 agonist ivuxolimab in advanced cancers. Across the whole study: Eligibility rules accepted prior anti-PD-1, anti-PD-L1 or anti-CTLA-4 therapy, and 30% to 40% had some. Partial responses were observed in three patients, of whom one had hepatocellular carcinoma and two had cutaneous melanoma.

This table comes from immunoSEQ multiplex PCR, and its TCRdb copy is limited to in-frame clones, with some not included. The sample holds 35,000 to 45,000 clones, 60% to 85% seen once. This CDR3 is 14 amino acids long. Germline CDR1 and CDR2: MDHEN and SYDVKM. Between the trimmed V and J ends, which lost 8 bases and 1 base, there was a span of 15 bases. Study findings and constraints: Determination of antigen specificity was not performed for the expanded peripheral T cells. Low normalized T-cell clonal expansion also characterized some of the nonresponders.

The sample consisted of CD4+ or CD8+ T cells sorted from blood, taken in a trial of the OX40 agonist ivuxolimab. This receptor was obtained from an adult with an advanced solid tumor such as melanoma, head and neck, liver or kidney cancer. The V gene is TRBV28, the J gene TRBJ2-7; D remains unclear. The DNA for the CDR3 is TGTGCCAGCGCCCGGGCCCGGCGGTCCTACGAGCAGTACTTC. Its protein product is CASARARRSYEQYF.